These T cell receptor beta chains were read from a single sample in a study of blood T cell repertoires in COVID-19. The protocol was immunoSEQ multiplex PCR, while the TCRdb copy is restricted to in-frame clones and leaves out a portion. The sample records under 60,000 clones, roughly 74% being singletons. Input material: peripheral blood. The receptors stem from a human donor in a cohort sampled during active COVID-19. The CDR3 runs from the conserved cysteine through the conserved F or W. Each record gives: clone size, V gene, D gene, J gene, CDR3 protein, CDR3 DNA. D genes are given only for firm matches. Rows may omit the clone size; those that give it use once, few, many or a size class.

>NA|TRBV11-2|NA|TRBJ2-4
CASSPLAKNIQYF
TGTGCCAGCAGCCCCCTCGCCAAAAACATTCAGTACTTC
>NA|TRBV7-2|TRBD1|TRBJ1-5
CASSTGVVAPQHF
TGTGCCAGCAGCACAGGGGTAGTTGCGCCCCAGCATTTT
>NA|TRBV29-1|TRBD1|TRBJ1-1
CSVQDRGTEAFF
TGCAGCGTACAAGACAGGGGCACTGAAGCTTTCTTT
>NA|TRBV6-2/TRBV6-3|NA|TRBJ2-4
CASSTYLQVKAKNIQYF
TGTGCCAGCAGTACCTACTTGCAAGTTAAAGCCAAAAACATTCAGTACTTC
>NA|TRBV3-1/TRBV3-2|NA|TRBJ1-1
CASSQDKNTEAFF
TGTGCCAGCAGCCAAGATAAGAACACTGAAGCTTTCTTT
>NA|TRBV29-1|TRBD1|TRBJ2-2
CSVLTGGNTGELFF
TGCAGCGTTTTGACAGGGGGCAACACCGGGGAGCTGTTTTTT
>NA|TRBV2|TRBD1|TRBJ1-2
CASSEGGTDELNYGYTF
TGTGCCAGCAGTGAAGGGGGGACAGATGAGTTGAACTATGGCTACACCTTC
>NA|TRBV5-1|TRBD1|TRBJ2-1
CASSGRTGVSYNEQFF
TGCGCCAGCAGCGGGCGGACAGGGGTGAGCTACAATGAGCAGTTCTTC
>NA|TRBV28|TRBD2|TRBJ2-2
CASSSGLAGGNTGELFF
TGTGCCAGCAGTTCGGGACTAGCGGGAGGTAACACCGGGGAGCTGTTTTTT
>NA|TRBV5-1|TRBD1|TRBJ2-1
CASSLAGQGNEQFF
TGCGCCAGCAGCTTGGCGGGACAGGGGAATGAGCAGTTCTTC
>NA|TRBV5-4|TRBD2|TRBJ2-7
CASSSQFAGGREQYF
TGTGCCAGCAGCTCCCAATTCGCGGGGGGCCGCGAGCAGTACTTC
>NA|TRBV10-3|NA|TRBJ1-2
CAIRSGLSDYGYTF
TGTGCCATCCGATCGGGTCTCTCCGACTATGGCTACACCTTC
>NA|TRBV18|TRBD1|TRBJ1-2
CASSPQGADYGYTF
TGTGCCAGCTCACCACAGGGGGCGGACTATGGCTACACCTTC
>NA|TRBV5-1|NA|TRBJ1-4
CASSGQGLGEKLFF
TGCGCCAGCAGCGGGCAGGGGTTGGGTGAAAAACTGTTTTTT
>NA|TRBV5-1|NA|TRBJ2-3
CASSLGAGLEDTQYF
TGCGCCAGCAGCTTGGGTGCGGGATTGGAAGATACGCAGTATTTT
>NA|TRBV5-6|NA|TRBJ2-1
CASRRGPTGIDEQFF
TGTGCCAGCCGACGGGGTCCGACAGGTATAGATGAGCAGTTCTTC
>NA|TRBV2|NA|TRBJ2-3
CASSEFGSQHGGEYF
TGTGCCAGCAGTGAGTTTGGCAGCCAACACGGCGGAGAGTATTTT
>once|TRBV19|NA|TRBJ1-4
CASSIAGDNEKLFF
TGTGCCAGTAGTATAGCTGGAGATAATGAAAAACTGTTTTTT
>NA|TRBV5-1|TRBD1|TRBJ2-1
CASSLTGQGYNEQFF
TGCGCCAGCAGCTTGACGGGACAGGGGTATAATGAGCAGTTCTTC
>once|TRBV5-5|TRBD2|TRBJ2-3
CASWSGGADTQYF
TGTGCCAGCTGGAGCGGGGGGGCGGATACGCAGTATTTT